This TCR beta chain appears in the sequencing data of a study of post-analysis software for immune sequencing data. Study in general: Courses of disease covered relapsing-remitting, secondary progressive and progressive-relapsing multiple sclerosis.

Study findings and constraints: There were five TRBV segments more frequent in patients than controls, and TRBV5-6, TRBV5-1 and TRBV20-1 were among them. Controls showed significantly higher normalized Chao1 diversity than did multiple sclerosis patients. The F measure placed samples prepared in the same batch into strongly shared clusters.

This clonotype was found a few times. Its antigen remains unknown. One end of the junction fails to match germline, which may point to a read error. Germline CDR1 and CDR2: ENHRY and SYGVKD. This CDR3 spans 13 amino acids. Incorporated into the TCR beta cDNA libraries were unique molecular identifiers, which served to reduce PCR and sequencing biases. TCRdb independently ran MiXCR on the PCR reads; one entry per CDR3 protein. This table holds roughly 600,000 distinct CDR3 sequences, 44% found once. The chain carries TRBV10-3 and TRBJ2-1, with D unclear. The sequence was collected from a girl aged 5 to 17 with multiple sclerosis. Sequencing was carried out using blood. The CDR3 protein is CATSEAPSGEQFF. CDR3 DNA: TGTGCCACCAGTGAAGCTCCGTCGGGTGAGCAGTTCTTC.